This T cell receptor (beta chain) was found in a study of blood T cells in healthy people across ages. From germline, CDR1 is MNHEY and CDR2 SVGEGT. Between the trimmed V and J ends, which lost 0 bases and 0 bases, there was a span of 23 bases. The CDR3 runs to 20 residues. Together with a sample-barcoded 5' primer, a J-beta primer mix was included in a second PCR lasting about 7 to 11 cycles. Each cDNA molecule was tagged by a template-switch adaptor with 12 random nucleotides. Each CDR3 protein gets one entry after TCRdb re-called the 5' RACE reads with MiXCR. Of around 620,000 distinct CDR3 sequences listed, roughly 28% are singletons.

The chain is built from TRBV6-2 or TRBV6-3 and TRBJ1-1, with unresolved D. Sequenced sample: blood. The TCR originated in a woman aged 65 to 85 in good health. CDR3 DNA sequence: TGTGCCAGCAGTTACTCGAACCTACGACAAGTCCGGAGAATGAACACTGAAGCTTTCTTT. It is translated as CASSYSNLRQVRRMNTEAFF.